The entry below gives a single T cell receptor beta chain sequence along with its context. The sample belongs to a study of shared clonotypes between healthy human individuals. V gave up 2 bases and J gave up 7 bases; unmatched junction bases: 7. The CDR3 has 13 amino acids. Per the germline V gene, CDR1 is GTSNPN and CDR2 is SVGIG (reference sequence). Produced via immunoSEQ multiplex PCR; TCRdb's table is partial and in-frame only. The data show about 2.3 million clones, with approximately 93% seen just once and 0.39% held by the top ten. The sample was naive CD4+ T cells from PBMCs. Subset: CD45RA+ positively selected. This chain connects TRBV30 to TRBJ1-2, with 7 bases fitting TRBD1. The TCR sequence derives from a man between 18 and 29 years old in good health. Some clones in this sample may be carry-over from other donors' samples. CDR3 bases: TGTGCCTGGAGTCGAGACAGGGTGGGTGGCTACACCTTC. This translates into CAWSRDRVGGYTF.